This entry lists 5 T cell receptor beta chains sequenced from one sample in a study of cytotoxic CD8 clonotypes in ibrutinib-treated CLL. Libraries were prepared by immunoSEQ multiplex PCR; TCRdb keeps only in-frame clonotypes and omits some of them. The sample includes about 300,000 clones, roughly three quarters of them seen just once. The sample was PBMCs, taken at disease progression, from a patient treated with ibrutinib. Receptors were obtained from a human donor with chronic lymphocytic leukemia.

The chain employs TRBV29-1 and TRBJ1-1, with D possibly TRBD1 on 6 matching bases. The V and J ends lost 6 bases and 2 bases respectively, with 22 bases between them. Looked up from germline, CDR1 is SQVTM and CDR2 is ANQGSEA. This CDR3 spans 16 amino acids. The CDR3 nucleotides are TGCAGCGTGGCCGGCCTTAAGGGGGGGCCCAACACTGAAGCTTTCTTT. Protein product: CSVAGLKGGPNTEAFF.

This chain joins TRBV9 and TRBJ2-7, with TRBD1 identical over 8 bases. J gave up 6 bases and V 4 bases, and 12 bases lay outside the gene matches. The CDR3 runs 15 residues. CDR1 and CDR2 from the germline V gene are SGDLS and YYNGEE. CDR3 nucleotide sequence: TGTGCCAGCAGCCCGAGACAGGGGTCGTATCTCGAGCAGTACTTC. This encodes CASSPRQGSYLEQYF.

The chain combines TRBV5-1 with TRBJ2-7; D gene uncertain. CDR3 length: 14 residues. Germline V gene sequence: CDR1 SGHRS, CDR2 YFSETQ. The V end was cut by 4 bases, the J end by 5 bases, with 16 bases between. The CDR3: CASSPGLTAHEQYF. In DNA form, the CDR3 reads TGCGCCAGCAGCCCCGGTTTGACGGCGCACGAGCAGTACTTC.

The J gene is TRBJ1-1, the V gene TRBV2; D is ambiguous. Trimming stripped 1 base from V and 0 bases from J, with 6 bases between. The CDR3 length is 14 residues. Germline CDR1 and CDR2: SNHLY and FYNNEI. CDR3 amino acids: CASSEGAMNTEAFF. The CDR3, as DNA: TGTGCCAGCAGTGAAGGGGCCATGAACACTGAAGCTTTCTTT. The whole variable domain, filled in from reference TRBV2 and TRBJ1-1, reads EPEVTQTPSHQVTQMGQEVILRCVPISNHLYFYWYRQILGQKVEFLVSFYNNEISEKSEIFDDQFSVERPDGSNFTLKIRSTKLEDSAMYFCASSEGAMNTEAFFGQGTRLTVV.

The chain employs TRBV27 and TRBJ2-2, with 8 bases aligning to TRBD2. This CDR3 comprises 16 residues. The V gene end was trimmed by 5 bases and the J gene end by 3 bases; junction bases not matched to a gene: 8. CDR1 and CDR2 from the germline V gene are MNHEY and SMNVEV (reference sequence). CDR3 loop: CASSPPRAGDTGELFF. The CDR3 bases are TGTGCCAGCAGTCCTCCCCGAGCGGGAGACACCGGGGAGCTGTTTTTT.